Below are 3 T cell receptor beta chains sequenced from a single sample in a study of response to subunit inactivated influenza vaccine. TCRdb re-derived calls from the RT-PCR reads in MiXCR, one entry per CDR3 protein. The table shows 450,000 to 600,000 distinct CDR3 sequences, with more than 15% occurring only once. The source material was CD4+ T cells sorted from PBMCs, sampled roughly 24 months after vaccination. The receptors here all came from a man aged 45-69 years who received an inactivated influenza vaccine.

The chain couples TRBV20-1 to TRBJ2-5; D is undetermined. This CDR3 is 13 amino acids long. Per the germline V gene, CDR1 is DFQATT and CDR2 is SNEGSKA (reference sequence). Deletions cut 3 bases from V and 2 bases from J, with 10 bases between. The CDR3 loop is CSARTDTQETQYF. CDR3 nucleotide sequence: TGCAGTGCTAGGACCGACACACAAGAGACCCAGTACTTC.

V and J are TRBV2 and TRBJ2-2; the D is unclear. Germline values: CDR1 SNHLY, CDR2 FYNNEI. The V end lost 3 bases, the J end lost 1 base, and 12 bases lay between the germline ends. The CDR3 has 16 amino acids. CDR3 DNA: TGTGCCAGCAGTGAGGGGAAGTTACTGAACACCGGGGAGCTGTTTTTT. Protein product: CASSEGKLLNTGELFF.

This chain uses TRBV28 with TRBJ2-2; 7 nucleotides align to TRBD2. V shed 6 bases and J 2 bases; nucleotides not matched to a gene: 9. This CDR3 spans 16 amino acids. Germline-derived CDR1 and CDR2 are MDHEN and SYDVKM. This CDR3 is CASSRAATSNTGELFF. CDR3 DNA sequence: TGTGCCAGCAGCCGGGCGGCGACTAGCAACACCGGGGAGCTGTTTTTT.